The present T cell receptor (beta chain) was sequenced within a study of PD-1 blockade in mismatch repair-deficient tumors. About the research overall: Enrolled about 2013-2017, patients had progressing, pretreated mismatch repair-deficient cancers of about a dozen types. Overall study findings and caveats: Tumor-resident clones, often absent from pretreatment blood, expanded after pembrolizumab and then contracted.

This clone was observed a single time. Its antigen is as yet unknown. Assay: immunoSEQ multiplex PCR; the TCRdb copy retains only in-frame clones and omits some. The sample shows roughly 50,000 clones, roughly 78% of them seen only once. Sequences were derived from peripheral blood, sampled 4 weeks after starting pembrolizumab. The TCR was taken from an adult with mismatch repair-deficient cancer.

The CDR3 sequence: CASTPGTLGNEQFF. In nucleotides, the CDR3 is TGTGCCAGTACCCCCGGGACCCTCGGGAATGAGCAGTTCTTC. The gene calls are TRBV19 and TRBJ2-1; D tentatively reads TRBD1 or TRBD2 (5 bases each). The V gene lost 7 bases and the J gene lost 7 bases, with 17 bases spanning the gap. This CDR3 is 14 amino acids long. Per germline, CDR1 LNHDA and CDR2 SQIVND (reference sequence).